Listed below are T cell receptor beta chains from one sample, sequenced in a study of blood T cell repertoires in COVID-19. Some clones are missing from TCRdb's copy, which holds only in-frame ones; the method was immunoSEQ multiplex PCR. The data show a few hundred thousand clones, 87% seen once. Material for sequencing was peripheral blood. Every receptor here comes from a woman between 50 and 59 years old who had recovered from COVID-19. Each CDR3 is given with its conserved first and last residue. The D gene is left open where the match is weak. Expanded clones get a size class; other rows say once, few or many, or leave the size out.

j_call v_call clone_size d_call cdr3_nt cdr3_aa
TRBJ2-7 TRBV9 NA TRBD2 TGTGCCAGCAGCGCCGGCGGGGGTAGGACGGGCGAGCAGTACTTC CASSAGGGRTGEQYF
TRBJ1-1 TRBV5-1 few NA TGCGCCAGCAGCTTTCAGGGGAACACTGAAGCTTTCTTT CASSFQGNTEAFF
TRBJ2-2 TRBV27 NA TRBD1 TGTGCCAGCCGGGACAGGGGGTTTGGTAACACCGGGGAGCTGTTTTTT CASRDRGFGNTGELFF
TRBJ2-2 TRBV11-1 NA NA TGTGCCAGCAGCTTCCAATGGACAGTAAACACCGGGGAGCTGTTTTTT CASSFQWTVNTGELFF
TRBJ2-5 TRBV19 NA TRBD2 TGTGCCAGTAGAGGGGCTAGCGGGAGCTTAGAGACCCAGTACTTC CASRGASGSLETQYF
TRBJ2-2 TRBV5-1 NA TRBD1 TGCGCCAGCAGCATCGCCGGGACAGGTCGTGGCGGGGAGCTGTTTTTT CASSIAGTGRGGELFF
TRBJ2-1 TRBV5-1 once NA TGCGCCAGCAGCCCGGGTTTAGTCTCCTACAATGAGCAGTTCTTC CASSPGLVSYNEQFF
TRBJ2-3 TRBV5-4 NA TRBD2 TGTGCCAGCACCGGGACTAGCGGAACAGATACGCAGTATTTT CASTGTSGTDTQYF
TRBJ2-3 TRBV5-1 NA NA TGCGCCAGCAGCTTGAGGGGACTTAGCACAGATACGCAGTATTTT CASSLRGLSTDTQYF
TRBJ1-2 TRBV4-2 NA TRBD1 TGTGCCAGCAGCCAAGTTTCGGACAGGGCGGGTGGCTACACCTTC CASSQVSDRAGGYTF
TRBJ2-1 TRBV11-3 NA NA TGTGCCAGCAGCTTAGTCGGGGGAGGTGAGCAGTTCTTC CASSLVGGGEQFF
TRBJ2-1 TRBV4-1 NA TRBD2 TGCGCCAGCAGCCAGGCCAATCTAGCGGGAGGGCCCCTAGAGCAGTTCTTC CASSQANLAGGPLEQFF
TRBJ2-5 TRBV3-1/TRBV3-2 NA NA TGTGCCAGCAGTTTCTACGCAGAGACCCAGTACTTC CASSFYAETQYF
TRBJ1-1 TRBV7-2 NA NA TGTGCCAGCAGCTTTAGGGGTTACACTGAAGCTTTCTTT CASSFRGYTEAFF
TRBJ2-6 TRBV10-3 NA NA TGTGCCATCAGCCTAGGGGGCTCTGGGGCCAACGTCCTGACTTTC CAISLGGSGANVLTF
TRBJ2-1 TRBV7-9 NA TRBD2 TGTGCCAGCAGCAGAGGACTAGCGGGGGCCGTGGACAATGAGCAGTTCTTC CASSRGLAGAVDNEQFF
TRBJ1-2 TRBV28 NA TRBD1 TGTGCCAGCAGTACGACCGGGACAGGGGCCTACTATGGCTACACCTTC CASSTTGTGAYYGYTF
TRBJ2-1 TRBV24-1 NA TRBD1 TGTGCCACCGCCGGGACAGGGGACAATGAGCAGTTCTTC CATAGTGDNEQFF
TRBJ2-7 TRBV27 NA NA TGTGCCAGCAGTCACAGGGGGGGGTACGAGCAGTACTTC CASSHRGGYEQYF
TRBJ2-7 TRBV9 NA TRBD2 TGTGCCAGCAGCGTGGCGGGAGGCCCTTGGGAGCAGTACTTC CASSVAGGPWEQYF
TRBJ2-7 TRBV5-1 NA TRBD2 TGCGCCAGCAGCTTGGCCAGCGGGGGAAGTTCCTACGAGCAGTACTTC CASSLASGGSSYEQYF
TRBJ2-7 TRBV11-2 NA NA TGTGCCAGCAGCCGGGACGGGACATACTTCTACGAGCAGTACTTC CASSRDGTYFYEQYF
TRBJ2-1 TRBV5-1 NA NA TGCGCCAGCAGCCCCGGAGGGAGCGGTTACAATGAGCAGTTCTTC CASSPGGSGYNEQFF
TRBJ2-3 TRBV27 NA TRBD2 TGTGCCAGCAGTTTCCGGACTAGCGGGAGAGGCCCAGATACGCAGTATTTT CASSFRTSGRGPDTQYF
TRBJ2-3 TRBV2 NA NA TGTGCCAGCAGCCTATTTACTAGCACAGATACGCAGTATTTT CASSLFTSTDTQYF
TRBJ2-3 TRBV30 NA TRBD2 TGTGCCTGGAGTGTCAGGGCGGGAGCGATGGGAGATACGCAGTATTTT CAWSVRAGAMGDTQYF
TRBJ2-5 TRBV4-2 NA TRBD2 TGTGCCAGCAGCCAAGGGTTGAGCGGGGGGGCGGGAGAGACCCAGTACTTC CASSQGLSGGAGETQYF
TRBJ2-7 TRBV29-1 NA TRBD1 TGCAGCGTTGCGTGGACAGGGTCTGGCGAGCAGTACTTC CSVAWTGSGEQYF
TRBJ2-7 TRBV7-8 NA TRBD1 TGTGCCAGCAGCTACAGGGGGACCTACGAGCAGTACTTC CASSYRGTYEQYF
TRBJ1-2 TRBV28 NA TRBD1 TGTGTCACCGGGACAGGGGGCTCTAACTATGGCTACACCTTC CVTGTGGSNYGYTF
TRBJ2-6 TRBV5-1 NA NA TGCGCCAGCAGCTTGGGAGTTGGGGCCAACGTCCTGACTTTC CASSLGVGANVLTF
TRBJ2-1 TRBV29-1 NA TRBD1 TGCAGCGTTGAAGACGACAGGGATACCTACAATGAGCAGTTCTTC CSVEDDRDTYNEQFF
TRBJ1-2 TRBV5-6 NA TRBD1 TGTGCCAGCAGCTTGACAGGGGGCTCCTATGGCTACACCTTC CASSLTGGSYGYTF
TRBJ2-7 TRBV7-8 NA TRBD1 TGTGCCAGCAGCCGACCAGGGGGCTACGAGCAGTACTTC CASSRPGGYEQYF
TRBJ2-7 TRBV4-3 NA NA TGCGCCAGCAGCCAAGATTCAGGGTACTCCTACGAGCAGTACTTC CASSQDSGYSYEQYF
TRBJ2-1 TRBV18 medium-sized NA TGTGCCAGCTCACCTGGGCAAGACAGGGAGCAGTTCTTC CASSPGQDREQFF